One sample yielded the 2 T cell receptor beta chains listed below, sequenced in a study of Graves' ophthalmopathy and Graves' hyperthyroidism. Amplified TCR beta CDR3 regions were obtained using RNA transcripts as template. The workflow started with a first-round RT-PCR run with HTBI primers and then moved on to a second-round multiplex PCR. TCRdb re-called the multiplex PCR reads with MiXCR, one entry per CDR3 protein. This sample has around 1,000,000 distinct CDR3 sequences, with less than 45% found just once. Sequenced material: peripheral blood or thyroid tissue (not recorded which). All receptors derive from an adult man with Graves' hyperthyroidism.

This clonotype was found many times. CDR3 nucleotide sequence: TGCGCCAGCAGCCAAGATACAGGAAACAACGAGCAGTACTTC. Translated: CASSQDTGNNEQYF. The chain recombines TRBV4-1 with TRBJ2-7, with D possibly TRBD1 on 5 matching bases. This CDR3 contains 14 residues. The V end was cut by 0 bases, the J end by 5 bases, with 11 bases between. Germline values: CDR1 MGHRA, CDR2 YSYEKL.

This clonotype occurred many times. This chain joins TRBV29-1 and TRBJ1-1, with TRBD1 matching over 8 bases. Germline CDR1 SQVTM, CDR2 ANQGSEA. The CDR3 covers 14 residues. The V and J ends lost 1 base and 3 bases, in that order; junction bases with no gene match: 4. CDR3 amino acids: CSVEAGGSDTEAFF. The CDR3 nucleotides read TGCAGCGTTGAAGCAGGGGGCTCGGACACTGAAGCTTTCTTT. The variable domain in full, completed from reference TRBV29-1 and TRBJ1-1, reads SAVISQKPSRDICQRGTSLTIQCQVDSQVTMMFWYRQQPGQSLTLIATANQGSEATYESGFVIDKFPISRPNLTFSTLTVSNMSPEDSSIYLCSVEAGGSDTEAFFGQGTRLTVV.